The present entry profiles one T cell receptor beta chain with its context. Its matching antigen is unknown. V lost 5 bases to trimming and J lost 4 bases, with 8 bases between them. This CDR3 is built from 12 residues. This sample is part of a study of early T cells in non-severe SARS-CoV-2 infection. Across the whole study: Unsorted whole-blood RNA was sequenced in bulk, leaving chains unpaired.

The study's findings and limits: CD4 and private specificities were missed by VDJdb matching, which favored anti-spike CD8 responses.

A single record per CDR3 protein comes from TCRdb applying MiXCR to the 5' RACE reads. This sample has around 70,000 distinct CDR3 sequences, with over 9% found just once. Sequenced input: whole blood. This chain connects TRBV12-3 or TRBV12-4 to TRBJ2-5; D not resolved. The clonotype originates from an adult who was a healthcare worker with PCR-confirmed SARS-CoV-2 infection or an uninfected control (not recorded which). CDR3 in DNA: TGTGCCAGCAGTCAAAACACAGAGACCCAGTACTTC. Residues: CASSQNTETQYF.